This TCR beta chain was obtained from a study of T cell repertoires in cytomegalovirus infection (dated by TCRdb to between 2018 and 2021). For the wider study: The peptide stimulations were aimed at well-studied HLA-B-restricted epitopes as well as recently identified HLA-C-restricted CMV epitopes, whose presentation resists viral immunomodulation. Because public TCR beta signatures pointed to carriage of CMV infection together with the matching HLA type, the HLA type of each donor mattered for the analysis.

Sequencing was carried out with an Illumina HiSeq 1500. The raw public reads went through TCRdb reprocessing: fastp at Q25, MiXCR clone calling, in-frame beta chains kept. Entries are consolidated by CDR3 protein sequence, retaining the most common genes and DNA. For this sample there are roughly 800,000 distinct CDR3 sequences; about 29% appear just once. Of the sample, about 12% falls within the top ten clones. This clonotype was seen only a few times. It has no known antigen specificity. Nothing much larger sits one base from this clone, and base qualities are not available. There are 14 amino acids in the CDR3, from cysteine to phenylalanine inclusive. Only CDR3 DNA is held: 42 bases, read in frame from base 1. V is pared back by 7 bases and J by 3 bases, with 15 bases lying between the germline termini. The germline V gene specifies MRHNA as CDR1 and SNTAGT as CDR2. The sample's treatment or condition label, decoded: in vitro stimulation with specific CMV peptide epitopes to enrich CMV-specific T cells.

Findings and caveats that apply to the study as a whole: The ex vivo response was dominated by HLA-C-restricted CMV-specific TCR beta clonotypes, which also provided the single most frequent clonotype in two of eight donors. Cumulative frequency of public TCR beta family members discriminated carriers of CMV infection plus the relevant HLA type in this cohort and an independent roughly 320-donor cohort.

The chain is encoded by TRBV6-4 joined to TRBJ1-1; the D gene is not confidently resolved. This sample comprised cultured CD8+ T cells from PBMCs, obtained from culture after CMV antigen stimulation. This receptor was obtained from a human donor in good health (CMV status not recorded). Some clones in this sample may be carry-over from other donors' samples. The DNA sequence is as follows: TGTGCCAGCAAGGACGGCCCTGAGGACACTGAAGCTTTCTTT. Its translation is CASKDGPEDTEAFF.